This T cell receptor beta chain was found in a study of identical twins. CDR3 size: 12 residues. Germline-derived CDR1 and CDR2 are ENHRY and SYGVKD. The ends were cut back, 11 bases at V and 3 bases at J, with 13 bases in the middle. This clonotype has a handful of counts. TCRdb fed the 5' RACE reads into MiXCR, producing one record per CDR3 protein. The sample yields under 250,000 distinct CDR3 sequences, approximately 11% seen once. This sample also belongs to another study, concerning yellow fever vaccine responses in identical twins.

Sequenced sample: memory (CD45RO+) T cells sorted from blood. The receptor was derived from a woman aged 18-35 years in good health. This chain links TRBV10-3 with TRBJ1-2; D is ambiguous. This CDR3 reads CASASNHYGYTF. The CDR3 bases are TGTGCCTCCGCTAGTAACCACTATGGCTACACCTTC.